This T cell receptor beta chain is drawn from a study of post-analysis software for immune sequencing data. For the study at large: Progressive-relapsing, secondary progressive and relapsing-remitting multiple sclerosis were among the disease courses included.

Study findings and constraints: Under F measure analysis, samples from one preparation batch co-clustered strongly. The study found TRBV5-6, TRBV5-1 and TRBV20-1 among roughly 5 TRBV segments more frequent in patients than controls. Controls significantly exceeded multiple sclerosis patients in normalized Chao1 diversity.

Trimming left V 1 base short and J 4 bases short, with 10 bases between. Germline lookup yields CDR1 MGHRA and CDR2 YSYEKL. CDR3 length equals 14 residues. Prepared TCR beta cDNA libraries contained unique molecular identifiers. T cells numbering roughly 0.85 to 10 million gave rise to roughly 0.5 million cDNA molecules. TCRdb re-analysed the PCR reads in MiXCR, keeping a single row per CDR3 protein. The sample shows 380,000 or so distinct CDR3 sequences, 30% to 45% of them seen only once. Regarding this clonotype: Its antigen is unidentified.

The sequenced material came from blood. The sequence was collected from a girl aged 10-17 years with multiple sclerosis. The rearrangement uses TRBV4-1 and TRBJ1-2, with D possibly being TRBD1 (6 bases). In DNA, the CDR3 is TGCGCCAGCAGCCAAGCCGGGACAATCTATGGCTACACCTTC. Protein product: CASSQAGTIYGYTF.